This entry is about one T cell receptor (beta chain). Its antigen is unknown. This CDR3 spans 15 amino acids. The germline CDR1 and CDR2 sequences are SEHNR and FQNEAQ (reference sequence). Trimming pared 5 bases from V and 7 bases from J, leaving 20 bases between. TCRdb re-analysed the 5' RACE reads in MiXCR, keeping a single row per CDR3 protein. The sample carries about 360,000 distinct CDR3 sequences, 13% to 15% recorded once. These data are taken from a study of T-cell memory formation after mild COVID-19. Study-wide points: CM and EM subsets held most contracting CD4+ clones; EMRA held CD8+ ones.

Sequenced input: PBMCs or a T cell subset sorted from them (not recorded which). The chain carries TRBV7-9 and TRBJ1-2, with D maybe TRBD1 (5 bases). The sequence was collected from a man aged 18 to 29 who had mild COVID-19 (a few samples of this study predate the infection). Cell type and time point are not known. The DNA of the CDR3 is TGTGCCAGCAGCGCGAGCGGGGCGGAGGCGAGTGGCTACACCTTC. It specifies CASSASGAEASGYTF. The variable domain in full, with the rest retrieved from reference TRBV7-9 and TRBJ1-2, is DTGVSQNPRHKITKRGQNVTFRCDPISEHNRLYWYRQTLGQGPEFLTYFQNEAQLEKSRLLSDRFSAERPKGSFSTLEIQRTEQGDSAMYLCASSASGAEASGYTFGSGTRLTVV.